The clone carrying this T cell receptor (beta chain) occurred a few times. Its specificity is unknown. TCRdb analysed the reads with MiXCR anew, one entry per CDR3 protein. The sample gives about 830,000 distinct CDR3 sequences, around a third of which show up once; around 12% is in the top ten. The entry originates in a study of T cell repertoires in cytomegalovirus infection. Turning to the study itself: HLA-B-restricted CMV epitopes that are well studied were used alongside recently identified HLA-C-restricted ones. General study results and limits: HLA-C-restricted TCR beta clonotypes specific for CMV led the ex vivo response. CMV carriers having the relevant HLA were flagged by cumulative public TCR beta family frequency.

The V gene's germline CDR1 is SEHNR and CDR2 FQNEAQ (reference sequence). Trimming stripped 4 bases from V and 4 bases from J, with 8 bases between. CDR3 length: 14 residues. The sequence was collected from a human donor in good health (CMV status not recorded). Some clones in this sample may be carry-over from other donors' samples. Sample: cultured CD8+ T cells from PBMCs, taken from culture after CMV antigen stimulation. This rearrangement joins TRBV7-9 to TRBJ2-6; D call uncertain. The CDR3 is CASSSVEGANVLTF. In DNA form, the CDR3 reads TGTGCCAGCAGCTCCGTGGAGGGGGCCAACGTCCTGACTTTC.